The present entry profiles one TCR beta chain with its context. The germline V and J ends were trimmed by 7 bases and 0 bases, with 9 bases remaining between them. Germline CDR1 is ENHRY and CDR2 is SYGVKD. The CDR3 has 13 amino acids. Per the authors' pipeline: Reference gene primer amplification gave estimated nucleated cell counts. Profiled with immunoSEQ multiplex PCR; TCRdb holds only in-frame clones, not every one. That table is the source of V, J and clone size, and D and trimming were worked out from the DNA. The table includes 130,000 to 150,000 clones, over 70% detected once. The sample comes from a study of blood T cell repertoires in COVID-19.

V is TRBV10-3 and J is TRBJ1-2; D is undetermined. The sequence derives from a man in his forties or fifties who had recovered from COVID-19. The specimen sequenced was peripheral blood. CDR3 nucleotides: TGTGCCATCACAAGACAAGCTAACTATGGCTACACCTTC. Translated, it gives CAITRQANYGYTF.